This T cell receptor beta chain comes out of a study of CD8 T cells in Susac syndrome. There are a few counts of this clonotype. The V gene end was trimmed by 0 bases and the J gene end by 4 bases; junction bases not matched to a gene: 3. This CDR3 is 16 amino acids long. Germline CDR1 reads GTSNPN; CDR2 reads SVGIG (reference sequence). RNA was extracted with the RNeasy kit, and a quantity of about 0.45 to 1 ug was reverse transcribed using random hexamers. Amplification of TCR beta CDR3 across 54 Vbeta and 13 Jbeta was performed with immunoSEQ multiplex PCR. MiXCR was run by TCRdb on the immunoSEQ multiplex PCR reads, yielding one entry per CDR3 protein. This table holds approximately 120,000 distinct CDR3 sequences, about 93% found once.

The J gene is TRBJ2-3, the V gene TRBV30; 14 nucleotides line up with TRBD2. Material: CD8+ T cells from PBMCs. This TCR derives from a human donor with Susac syndrome. As DNA, the CDR3 is TGTGCCTGGAGTGTCCCGGGACTAGCGGGAGCAGATACGCAGTATTTT. Protein product: CAWSVPGLAGADTQYF.